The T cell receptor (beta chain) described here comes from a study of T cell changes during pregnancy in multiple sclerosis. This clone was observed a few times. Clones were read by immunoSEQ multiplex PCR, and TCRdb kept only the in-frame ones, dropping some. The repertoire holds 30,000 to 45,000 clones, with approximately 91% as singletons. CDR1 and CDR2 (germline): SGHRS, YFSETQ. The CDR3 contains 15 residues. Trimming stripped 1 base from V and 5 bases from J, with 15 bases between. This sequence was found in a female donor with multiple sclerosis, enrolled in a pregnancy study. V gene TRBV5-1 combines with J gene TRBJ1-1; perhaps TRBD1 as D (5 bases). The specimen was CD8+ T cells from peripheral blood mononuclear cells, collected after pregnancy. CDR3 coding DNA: TGCGCCAGCAGCTTGTTAGGAGGGGAAGGGACTGAAGCTTTCTTT. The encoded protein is CASSLLGGEGTEAFF.